Shown below are 5 T cell receptor beta chains from a single sample sequenced in a study of Tregs in tolerant kidney transplant recipients. Recipients received nonmyeloablative bone marrow transplants from related graft donors, with transient mixed chimerism. Sequencing was performed with immunoSEQ multiplex PCR; in TCRdb, only in-frame clones are kept and a portion is missing. Its table lists tens of thousands of clones. Sequences were derived from CD4+ T cells from blood (PBMCs), sampled 24 months after the transplant. The origin of the receptors is a human patient who received a combined kidney and bone marrow transplant. Some T cells may trace back to the graft donor.

In terms of frequency, this clone is medium-sized (0.01 to 0.1%). The read falls 3 residues short of the CDR3 end, and the missing part is taken from the germline J gene. The chain employs TRBV6-1 and TRBJ2-4; D possibly corresponds to TRBD1 (5 bases). CDR1 is MNHNS and CDR2 is SASEGT in the germline V gene. This CDR3 is 17 amino acids long. V was shortened by 1 base and J by 3 bases, with 16 bases between the two germline ends. The CDR3 here is CASSEGSGIPFKNIQYF. CDR3 DNA, as far as it was read: TGTGCCAGCAGTGAAGGATCAGGGATCCCCTTCAAAAACATT.

Turning to this clone: Read coverage stops 3 residues before the CDR3 terminus; the germline J gene supplies the remainder. V and J are TRBV2 and TRBJ2-1, with 10 bases matching TRBD1. CDR1 and CDR2 from the germline V gene are SNHLY and FYNNEI. This CDR3 has 13 residues. With 7 bases clipped from V and 6 bases from J, the junction kept 3 bases outside the gene matches. The DNA read from the CDR3 is TGTGCCAGCAAAGGACAGGGGGGCAATGAG. It encodes CASKGQGGNE. The full CDR3 protein reads CASKGQGGNEQFF.

In the case of this clone: The read gets to within 3 residues of the CDR3 end, and the germline J gene fills in the rest. The chain recombines TRBV11-2 with TRBJ1-6; 8 nucleotides align to TRBD1. There are 14 residues in the CDR3. The J segment lost 7 bases and the V segment lost 1 base, leaving 0 bases of the junction unmatched. Germline CDR1 is SGHAT and CDR2 is FQNNGV. CDR3: CASSLGTGNSPLHF. Partial CDR3 DNA: TGTGCCAGCAGCTTAGGGACAGGGAATTCACCC.

A remark on this clone: Read data end 3 residues before the CDR3 end; the end is taken from the germline J gene. V and J are TRBV28 and TRBJ1-2, with D perhaps matching TRBD1 (6 bases). This CDR3 is 16 amino acids long. Trimming cost V 1 base and J 7 bases, with 19 bases left between them. Germline V gene data show CDR1 as MDHEN and CDR2 as SYDVKM. The CDR3 DNA, read in part, is TGTGCCAGCAGTTTATTTGGGACCTGGACAGCGGTTGGC. Encoded protein: CASSLFGTWTAVG. The whole CDR3 region reads CASSLFGTWTAVGYTF.

To note about this clone: The sequence runs out 3 residues before the end of the CDR3; the remainder is reconstructed from the germline J gene. The V call is TRBV9, the J call TRBJ2-1, with 16 bases aligning to TRBD2. Germline V gene data show CDR1 as SGDLS and CDR2 as YYNGEE. The CDR3 sequence is 18 residues long. The trim removed 4 bases at V and 6 bases at J, leaving 10 bases unmatched. CDR3 bases read: TGTGCCAGCAGCCTCCTACCCGGGACTAGCGGGAGGGGCAATGAG. Its translation: CASSLLPGTSGRGNE. The full CDR3 sequence reads CASSLLPGTSGRGNEQFF.